Shown below are 29 T cell receptor beta chains from a single sample sequenced in a study of CD8+CD57+ T cells in acquired aplastic anemia. Individuals selected for sequencing had exhibited CD8+CD57+ cell expansion on flow cytometry. The use of genomic DNA as template underpinned the TCR beta VDJ and CDR3 profiling. TCRdb re-analysed the reads in MiXCR, keeping a single row per CDR3 protein. The profile shows about 160,000 distinct CDR3 sequences, 40% to 60% of them singletons. Sequenced material: sorted CD4+, CD8+, or CD8+CD57+ T cells (not recorded which) from PBMCs. Receptors originate from a human donor with aplastic anemia.

This chain links TRBV24-1 with TRBJ1-1; 10 bases line up with TRBD1. Losses at the gene ends were 6 bases for V and 4 bases for J; bases not matched to a gene: 4. The CDR3 runs 14 residues. Germline V gene sequence: CDR1 KGHDR, CDR2 SFDVKD. The CDR3 DNA follows: TGTGCCACCAGTAAGGGACAGGGGATCACTGAAGCTTTCTTT. It yields the protein CATSKGQGITEAFF.

This clonotype has ten or more counts. The chain carries TRBV13 and TRBJ1-2, with D possibly TRBD1 on 5 matching bases. The CDR3 consists of 12 residues. Germline CDR1 is PRHDT and CDR2 is FYEKMQ (reference sequence). The V end was cut by 3 bases, the J end by 6 bases, with 8 bases between. The CDR3 protein is CASSLQGNGYTF. For the CDR3, the DNA is TGTGCCAGCAGCTTGCAGGGCAATGGCTACACCTTC. Looking up the rest from reference TRBV13 and TRBJ1-2 gives the full variable domain: AAGVIQSPRHLIKEKRETATLKCYPIPRHDTVYWYQQGPGQDPQFLISFYEKMQSDKGSIPDRFSAQQFSDYHSELNMSSLELGDSALYFCASSLQGNGYTFGSGTRLTVV.

The chain couples TRBV7-9 to TRBJ2-1; 8 bases align to TRBD2. The CDR3 spans 13 residues. CDR1 is SEHNR and CDR2 is FQNEAQ in the germline V gene (reference sequence). Trimming took 6 bases from V and 6 from J; bases not matched to a gene: 4. The CDR3 coding sequence is TGTGCCAGCAGTCAGACTAGCGCCAATGAGCAGTTCTTC. It yields the protein CASSQTSANEQFF.

This clonotype was seen only a few times. CDR3 region: CASSLGEFRVDTQYF. The CDR3 DNA is TGCGCCAGCAGCCTAGGGGAGTTTCGGGTAGATACGCAGTATTTT. V gene TRBV4-3 combines with J gene TRBJ2-3, with D perhaps assigned TRBD1 or TRBD2 (5 bases each). Deletions cut 4 bases from V and 5 bases from J, with 16 bases between. CDR3 size: 15 residues. CDR1 and CDR2 from the germline V gene are LGHNA and YSLEER.

About this clonotype: Mismatch with germline at one junction end may stem from a read error. V usage is TRBV2 and J usage is TRBJ2-7, with TRBD1 identical over 10 bases. CDR3 length: 13 amino acids. In germline, CDR1 is SNHLY, CDR2 FYNNEI. The CDR3 loop reads CASNLGQGNEQCF. The DNA of the CDR3 is TGTGCCAGCAACCTGGGACAGGGGAACGAGCAGTGCTTC.

In this sample, this clonotype turned up once. Compared with germline, one end of the junction differs, possibly owing to a read error. The chain couples TRBV12-3 or TRBV12-4 to TRBJ2-1, with 8 bases that match TRBD2. This CDR3 contains 10 residues. CDR3 amino acids: CASSGLAFVF. The CDR3 nucleotides are TGTGCCAGCAGTGGACTAGCTTTCGTCTTC.

The chain employs TRBV30 and TRBJ2-7, with 7 bases fitting TRBD1. With 7 bases clipped from V and 2 bases from J, the junction kept 8 bases outside the gene matches. The V gene's germline CDR1 is GTSNPN and CDR2 SVGIG (reference sequence). The CDR3 length is 13 residues. The CDR3 is CASKDRTAYEQYF. The CDR3 DNA reads TGTGCCTCTAAGGACAGGACAGCCTACGAGCAGTACTTC.

Of note for this clonotype: Since a much larger clone is just one base distant, this may be a read error. The chain has TRBV7-9 and TRBJ1-1; D is unclear. This CDR3 has 16 residues. V was cut by 5 bases and J by 1 base, with 17 bases left in between. Germline loops: CDR1 SEHNR, CDR2 FQNEAQ (reference sequence). For the CDR3, the DNA is TGTGCCAGCAGCGATCGGCGTAGGGATTGGAACACTGAAGCTTTCTTT. This gives the protein CASSDRRRDWNTEAFF.

The chain links TRBV10-3 to TRBJ1-6; perhaps TRBD1 as D (6 bases). V dropped 8 bases and J dropped 5 bases, with 19 bases sitting between them. From germline, CDR1 is ENHRY and CDR2 SYGVKD. This CDR3 has 16 residues. The CDR3 DNA reads TGTGCCATCGGTATGAAGCTGACAGGAGATAATTCACCCCTCCACTTT. This gives the protein CAIGMKLTGDNSPLHF.

The V and J genes are TRBV6-1 and TRBJ2-7, with TRBD1 matching 9 bases. Germline V CDR1 and CDR2: MNHNS, SASEGT. J was trimmed by 5 bases and V by 8 bases; bases with no gene match: 4. The length of the CDR3 is 12 residues. The CDR3 coding sequence is TGTGCCAGCTGGCGGACAGGGGACGAGCAGTACTTC. This gives the protein CASWRTGDEQYF.

A single count supports this clonotype. The chain combines TRBV11-2 with TRBJ2-3; no firm D call. V lost 5 bases and J lost 0, with 12 bases in between. This CDR3 contains 15 residues. Germline V CDR1 and CDR2: SGHAT, FQNNGV. CDR3 protein: CASSVTFGSTDTQYF. The CDR3 DNA reads TGTGCCAGCAGCGTAACTTTCGGGAGCACAGATACGCAGTATTTT.

This clonotype was counted many times. The chain links TRBV4-1 to TRBJ2-1, with 12 positions matching TRBD2. The CDR3 runs to 15 residues. The V segment lost 4 bases and the J segment 5 bases; nucleotides outside the gene matches: 3. Germline V gives CDR1 MGHRA, CDR2 YSYEKL. The CDR3 sequence: CASSRASGRDNEQFF. The DNA for the CDR3 is TGCGCCAGCAGCCGAGCTAGCGGGAGGGACAATGAGCAGTTCTTC.

For this clonotype: A clone one base away is much larger, so this may be a read error. The chain uses TRBV14 and TRBJ2-7; a possible D gene is TRBD2 (6 bases). Trimming cost V 1 base and J 7 bases, with 20 bases left between them. This CDR3 has 16 amino acids. Germline assignment: CDR1 SGHDN and CDR2 FVKESK. CDR3 residues: CASSQVGSGWGYEQYF. The CDR3 region has the DNA TGTGCCAGCAGCCAAGTGGGTAGCGGCTGGGGGTATGAGCAGTACTTC.

This clonotype was found many times. The V call is TRBV6-1, the J call TRBJ1-1; no firm D call. The ends were cut back, 6 bases at V and 2 bases at J, with 16 bases in the middle. Germline V gives CDR1 MNHNS, CDR2 SASEGT. The length of the CDR3 is 15 residues. CDR3 sequence: CASRARAVINTEAFF. CDR3 DNA sequence: TGTGCCAGCAGGGCGCGGGCGGTTATCAACACTGAAGCTTTCTTT.

The sample holds many counts of this clonotype. This chain links TRBV7-8 with TRBJ1-3, with D possibly matching TRBD1 (5 bases). CDR3 length equals 18 residues. Per the germline V gene, CDR1 is SGHVS and CDR2 is FQNEAQ. The V and J ends lost 5 bases and 0 bases respectively, with 20 bases between them. The CDR3 spells CASSKRAGLPTSGNTIYF. CDR3 nucleotide sequence: TGTGCCAGCAGCAAGAGGGCAGGGTTGCCTACCTCTGGAAACACCATATATTTT.

The V call is TRBV5-1, the J call TRBJ1-2, with D tentatively TRBD1 (6 bases). Trimming shortened V by 4 bases and J by 3 bases, and 19 bases separated the two germline ends. Germline-derived CDR1 and CDR2 are SGHRS and YFSETQ. CDR3 length: 16 residues. CDR3 DNA: TGCGCCAGCAGCCCTAGGGGGGGTCTCACCTACTATGGCTACACCTTC. Translation gives CASSPRGGLTYYGYTF.

This clonotype appeared once. The chain carries TRBV7-6 and TRBJ1-1; no definite D call. V lost 8 bases, J lost 2 bases, and 18 bases lay in between. The germline V gene has CDR1 SGHVS and CDR2 FNYEAQ. CDR3 size: 15 residues. CDR3 DNA: TGTGCCAGCTCCCCGAGGGTTGAGGGTAACACTGAAGCTTTCTTT. It codes for CASSPRVEGNTEAFF. The full variable domain, in which reference TRBV7-6 and TRBJ1-1 provide the parts outside the CDR3, is GAGVSQSPRYKVTKRGQDVALRCDPISGHVSLYWYRQALGQGPEFLTYFNYEAQQDKSGLPNDRFSAERPEGSISTLTIQRTEQRDSAMYRCASSPRVEGNTEAFFGQGTRLTVV.

At least ten counts were recorded for this clonotype. This chain joins TRBV2 and TRBJ1-1; possible D gene TRBD1, 5 bases. CDR3 length: 13 amino acids. V lost 3 bases and J lost 14, with 19 bases in between. The germline gives CDR1 SNHLY, CDR2 FYNNEI. CDR3 amino acids: CASSEGVLTLQFF. The CDR3 bases are TGTGCCAGCAGTGAGGGGGTCCTGACCCTCCAATTCTTT.

The rearrangement joins TRBV7-6 to TRBJ2-3; 8 bases fit TRBD2. V dropped 5 bases and J dropped 5; count of bases not matched to a gene: 6. The CDR3 loop spans 14 amino acids. The germline V gene has CDR1 SGHVS and CDR2 FNYEAQ. DNA for the CDR3: TGTGCCAGCAGCACACTAGCGGCAGGAGATACGCAGTATTTT. Translating gives CASSTLAAGDTQYF.

The chain employs TRBV15 and TRBJ2-5; no reliable D call. Looked up from germline, CDR1 is LNHNV and CDR2 is YYDKDF (reference sequence). The V end was cut by 0 bases, the J end by 5 bases, with 7 bases between. The CDR3 spans 13 residues. CDR3 nucleotides: TGTGCCACCAGCAGAGATGGAGTTGAGACCCAGTACTTC. Its protein product is CATSRDGVETQYF.

This clonotype was observed a handful of times. The gene calls are TRBV7-9 and TRBJ2-7, with TRBD1 as a possible D gene (6 bases). CDR3 length: 13 amino acids. The germline V gene encodes CDR1 SEHNR and CDR2 FQNEAQ (reference sequence). Trimming shortened V by 5 bases and J by 5 bases, and 13 bases separated the two germline ends. The CDR3 loop is CASSGGQSDEQYF. CDR3 coding DNA: TGTGCCAGCAGCGGTGGACAGTCAGACGAGCAGTACTTC. The full variable domain, completed using reference TRBV7-9 and TRBJ2-7, is DTGVSQNPRHKITKRGQNVTFRCDPISEHNRLYWYRQTLGQGPEFLTYFQNEAQLEKSRLLSDRFSAERPKGSFSTLEIQRTEQGDSAMYLCASSGGQSDEQYFGPGTRLTVT.

The chain has TRBV10-3 and TRBJ1-3, with D maybe TRBD1 (5 bases). CDR3 length: 14 residues. Germline V gene sequence: CDR1 ENHRY, CDR2 SYGVKD. Trimming cost V 6 bases and J 0 bases, with 9 bases left between them. The CDR3 loop is CAIRDTTSGNTIYF. CDR3 DNA sequence: TGTGCCATCAGGGACACTACCTCTGGAAACACCATATATTTT.

This chain links TRBV6-5 with TRBJ1-2; 9 bases are shared with TRBD1. CDR3 size: 15 residues. Losses at the gene ends were 5 bases for V and 7 bases for J; bases not matched to a gene: 11. Germline V lookup: CDR1 MNHEY, CDR2 SVGAGI. The chain's CDR3 is CASSHGRDRVRGYTF. The CDR3 region has the DNA TGTGCCAGCAGTCACGGACGGGACAGGGTACGTGGCTACACCTTC.

This clonotype was seen just once. The chain recombines TRBV5-1 with TRBJ2-7; 7 nucleotides align to TRBD1. The length of the CDR3 is 14 residues. V shed 4 bases, J shed 3 bases, and the junction held 7 bases outside the gene matches. Germline CDR1 and CDR2: SGHRS and YFSETQ. The CDR3 region has the DNA TGCGCCAGCAGCCCGACAGGGCTGGGCTACGAGCAGTACTTC. As protein: CASSPTGLGYEQYF.

This clonotype has a count of ten or more. J is TRBJ2-1 and V is TRBV10-2; 12 nucleotides align to TRBD2. CDR3 length equals 15 residues. Germline V gene lookup returns CDR1 WSHSY and CDR2 SAAADI. V shed 5 bases and J 8 bases; nucleotides not matched to a gene: 7. The CDR3: CASSSNLAGGDEQFF. The CDR3 nucleotides read TGCGCCAGCAGTAGTAACCTAGCGGGAGGGGATGAGCAGTTCTTC.

The genes are TRBV6-1 and TRBJ1-3; a weak D match, TRBD1 (5 bases). The V end was cut by 8 bases, the J end by 3 bases, with 14 bases between. The CDR3 loop spans 14 amino acids. Per the germline V gene, CDR1 is MNHNS and CDR2 is SASEGT. The CDR3 is CASELRTIGNTIYF. The CDR3 bases are TGTGCCAGCGAATTGCGGACAATTGGAAACACCATATATTTT.

The chain links TRBV7-7 to TRBJ2-2; 7 bases match TRBD2. This CDR3 comprises 17 residues. Germline V gives CDR1 SSHAT, CDR2 FNYEAQ (reference sequence). For the CDR3, the DNA is TGTGCTAGAAGCTTAGAACCCGGCGGGAGTGTAACCGGGGAGCTGTTTTTT. It specifies CARSLEPGGSVTGELFF.

There are many counts of this clonotype. The rearrangement joins TRBV9 to TRBJ2-6, with D tentatively TRBD1 (6 bases). The CDR3 runs to 18 residues. CDR1 and CDR2 from the germline V gene are SGDLS and YYNGEE. Trimming pared 4 bases from V and 0 bases from J, leaving 17 bases between. The CDR3 DNA sequence: TGTGCCAGCAGCTTTTCCCAGGGGTCCCTCTCTGGGGCCAACGTCCTGACTTTC. This translates into CASSFSQGSLSGANVLTF.

The V gene is TRBV5-1, the J gene TRBJ2-7; D possibly matches TRBD1 or TRBD2 (6 bases each). CDR1 is SGHRS and CDR2 is YFSETQ in the germline V gene. Trimming cost V 4 bases and J 4 bases, with 15 bases left between them. The CDR3 contains 14 residues. CDR3 amino acids: CASSRGGGQYEQYF. The CDR3, as DNA: TGCGCCAGCAGCCGAGGGGGAGGACAGTACGAGCAGTACTTC.